One and the same sample provided the 2 T cell receptor beta chains below, sequenced in a study of blood T cell dynamics during melanoma immunotherapy. Time point in this sample: pre-treatment baseline. The assay was immunoSEQ multiplex PCR, and TCRdb's table has in-frame clones only and misses some. The sample has 9,500 or so clones; roughly 90% are singletons. The sequenced sample was blood, obtained from a patient treated with checkpoint blockade. The source of these receptors is a human donor with melanoma.

The genes are TRBV19 and TRBJ2-1, with 9 nucleotides matching TRBD1. The CDR3 has 13 amino acids. CDR1 and CDR2 (germline): LNHDA, SQIVND (reference sequence). Trimming cost V 6 bases and J 6 bases; bases outside gene matches: 3. CDR3 DNA: TGTGCCAGTAGAAACAGGGGGCGCAATGAGCAGTTCTTC. Translation gives CASRNRGRNEQFF.

The gene calls are TRBV11-2 and TRBJ2-1; 13 nucleotides align to TRBD2. The CDR3 contains 15 residues. Germline V lookup: CDR1 SGHAT, CDR2 FQNNGV. After removal of 5 bases from V and 9 bases from J, the junction contained 7 bases not matched to a gene. DNA for the CDR3: TGTGCCAGCAGCCTACTAGCGGGAGGGGCTGGTGAGCAGTTCTTC. Translated, it gives CASSLLAGGAGEQFF.